Below, 32 T cell receptor beta chains from the same sample are listed, as sequenced in a study of blood T cell repertoires in COVID-19. Only in-frame clones appear in the TCRdb table, and some are missing; sequencing was by immunoSEQ multiplex PCR. Seen here are roughly 41,000 clones, 80% to 90% observed once, and the top ten hold 15% to 19%. Input material: peripheral blood. These receptors all stem from a human donor in a cohort sampled during active COVID-19. The donor label of this sample is uncertain.

This chain links TRBV6-5 with TRBJ1-3; TRBD1 might be the D (5 bases). The germline CDR1 and CDR2 sequences are MNHEY and SVGAGI. This CDR3 is built from 15 residues. V was cut by 0 bases and J by 4 bases, with 10 bases left in between. This CDR3 reads CASSYSSGLGNTIYF. DNA of the CDR3: TGTGCCAGCAGTTACTCGTCAGGGTTAGGAAACACCATATATTTT.

This clone has a handful of counts. This rearrangement joins TRBV7-8 to TRBJ1-6; 9 nucleotides agree with TRBD1. The length of the CDR3 is 17 residues. J lost 13 bases, V lost 4 bases, and 17 bases had no gene match. The germline V gene has CDR1 SGHVS and CDR2 FQNEAQ. This chain's CDR3 is CASSSGRGQGDLRPLHF. The CDR3 DNA reads TGTGCCAGCAGCTCGGGGAGGGGACAGGGTGATTTACGGCCCCTCCACTTT.

The CDR3 is CASSLGQGLSHEQFF. The DNA for the CDR3 is TGTGCCAGCAGCTTAGGACAGGGGTTGTCCCATGAGCAGTTCTTC. The rearrangement links TRBV6-5 to TRBJ2-1; 9 bases align to TRBD1. The V gene end was trimmed by 6 bases and the J gene end by 8 bases; junction bases not matched to a gene: 11. This CDR3 has 15 amino acids. CDR1 is MNHEY, CDR2 SVGAGI, per germline.

The chain couples TRBV5-1 to TRBJ2-3, with TRBD1 as a possible D gene (6 bases). The V end lost 0 bases, the J end lost 4 bases, and 9 bases lay between the germline ends. Germline CDR1 reads SGHRS; CDR2 reads YFSETQ. The CDR3 runs to 14 residues. CDR3 coding DNA: TGCGCCAGCAGCTTGGTGGCAGGGGCAGATACGCAGTATTTT. It specifies CASSLVAGADTQYF.

The rearrangement links TRBV11-2 to TRBJ2-3; D unclear. The V gene lost 4 bases and the J gene lost 4 bases, with 9 bases spanning the gap. CDR3 length: 13 amino acids. Germline lookup yields CDR1 SGHAT and CDR2 FQNNGV. In DNA form, the CDR3 reads TGTGCCAGCAGCTCCCAGGTCTCAGATACGCAGTATTTT. This sequence encodes CASSSQVSDTQYF. The whole variable domain, remainder taken from reference TRBV11-2 and TRBJ2-3, is EAGVAQSPRYKIIEKRQSVAFWCNPISGHATLYWYQQILGQGPKLLIQFQNNGVVDDSQLPKDRFSAERLKGVDSTLKIQPAKLEDSAVYLCASSSQVSDTQYFGPGTRLTVL.

The V and J genes are TRBV2 and TRBJ2-1; 13 bases agree with TRBD2. The CDR3 loop spans 15 amino acids. The V segment lost 6 bases and the J segment 7 bases; nucleotides outside the gene matches: 6. Per the germline V gene, CDR1 is SNHLY and CDR2 is FYNNEI. The CDR3 sequence is CASRTSGGAENEQFF. In nucleotides, the CDR3 is TGTGCCAGCAGAACTAGCGGGGGGGCGGAAAATGAGCAGTTCTTC.

The chain employs TRBV7-9 and TRBJ2-3; no clear D gene. The CDR3 is made up of 15 amino acids. The germline V gene encodes CDR1 SEHNR and CDR2 FQNEAQ (reference sequence). The V gene lost 5 bases and the J gene lost 1 base, with 13 bases spanning the gap. The CDR3 bases are TGTGCCAGCAGCAATCAGCTGGCGGGCACAGATACGCAGTATTTT. Residues: CASSNQLAGTDTQYF.

V and J are TRBV7-6 and TRBJ2-1, with TRBD2 matching 7 bases. V shed 6 bases, J shed 0 bases, and the junction held 5 bases outside the gene matches. The CDR3 sequence is 15 residues long. Germline lookup yields CDR1 SGHVS and CDR2 FNYEAQ. CDR3 region: CASRAGPSSYNEQFF. The CDR3 region has the DNA TGTGCCAGCAGAGCGGGGCCTAGCTCCTACAATGAGCAGTTCTTC. Full variable domain (missing parts from reference TRBV7-6 and TRBJ2-1): GAGVSQSPRYKVTKRGQDVALRCDPISGHVSLYWYRQALGQGPEFLTYFNYEAQQDKSGLPNDRFSAERPEGSISTLTIQRTEQRDSAMYRCASRAGPSSYNEQFFGPGTRLTVL.

V and J are TRBV11-3 and TRBJ2-7; the match to TRBD1 covers 9 bases. The germline gives CDR1 SGHNT, CDR2 YENEEA. The V and J ends lost 5 bases and 6 bases, in that order; junction bases with no gene match: 5. This CDR3 comprises 13 residues. The CDR3 DNA sequence: TGTGCCAGCAGCCGGGACAGGGACGGCGAGCAGTACTTC. It specifies CASSRDRDGEQYF.

The chain uses TRBV5-8 and TRBJ1-6, with 7 nucleotides matching TRBD1. Trimming at V came to 5 bases and at J to 9 bases, leaving 5 bases not matched to a gene. The V gene's germline CDR1 is SGHTS and CDR2 YDEGEE. The CDR3 contains 13 residues. The CDR3 coding sequence is TGTGCCAGCAGAGGGGGCGGAACTTCACCCCTCCACTTT. Its translation is CASRGGGTSPLHF.

J is TRBJ2-3 and V is TRBV2; 11 nucleotides agree with TRBD2. Trimming cost V 7 bases and J 1 base; bases outside gene matches: 7. Looked up from germline, CDR1 is SNHLY and CDR2 is FYNNEI. This CDR3 comprises 16 residues. This chain's CDR3 is CASTWGSGGGTDTQYF. As DNA, the CDR3 is TGTGCCAGCACCTGGGGTAGCGGGGGGGGCACAGATACGCAGTATTTT.

The chain combines TRBV5-1 with TRBJ2-3, with TRBD2 identical over 7 bases. The CDR3 totals 13 residues. In germline, CDR1 is SGHRS, CDR2 YFSETQ. V lost 4 bases to trimming and J lost 6 bases; unmatched junction nucleotides: 5. As DNA, the CDR3 is TGCGCCAGCAGCCGGAGGGGAGGGGATACGCAGTATTTT. Amino acids: CASSRRGGDTQYF.

This sequence joins TRBV4-2 and TRBJ2-2; 8 bases agree with TRBD1. V gave up 0 bases and J gave up 0 bases; unmatched junction bases: 9. CDR1 is LGHNA, CDR2 YNFKEQ, per germline. The CDR3 loop spans 19 amino acids. The CDR3 sequence is CASSQEPGQVFSNTGELFF. Here the CDR3 DNA reads TGTGCCAGCAGCCAAGAGCCGGGACAGGTCTTCTCGAACACCGGGGAGCTGTTTTTT.

The CDR3: CASSLGPLGGYTF. The CDR3 DNA is TGTGCCAGCAGTTTAGGGCCCCTGGGTGGCTACACCTTC. The chain has TRBV27 and TRBJ1-2; no firm D call. Germline V gene sequence: CDR1 MNHEY, CDR2 SMNVEV (reference sequence). V lost 2 bases, J lost 7 bases, and 11 bases lay in between. The CDR3 covers 13 residues.

The chain has TRBV3-1 (or the pseudogene TRBV3-2) and TRBJ2-5; 7 bases are shared with TRBD2. V shed 2 bases, J shed 2 bases, and the junction held 8 bases outside the gene matches. CDR1 and CDR2 from the germline V gene are LGHDT and YNNKEL (reference sequence). The CDR3 runs 16 residues. CDR3 coding DNA: TGTGCCAGCAGCCAAAGGTACCCGGGGGGTCAAGAGACCCAGTACTTC. Translated, it gives CASSQRYPGGQETQYF.

The rearrangement joins TRBV19 to TRBJ2-7; TRBD2 might be the D (6 bases). Germline-derived CDR1 and CDR2 are LNHDA and SQIVND (reference sequence). The CDR3 runs to 15 residues. Trimming left V 3 bases short and J 1 base short, with 13 bases between. The CDR3 DNA is TGTGCCAGTAGTATCTTTCTGGGACTTTCCTACGAGCAGTACTTC. Translated, it gives CASSIFLGLSYEQYF.

The sample holds a few counts of this clone. V and J are TRBV5-1 and TRBJ1-6; D is possibly TRBD1 (6 bases). The V end was cut by 5 bases, the J end by 6 bases, with 15 bases between. The V gene's germline CDR1 is SGHRS and CDR2 YFSETQ. CDR3 length equals 15 residues. CDR3 sequence (DNA): TGCGCCAGCAGTTGGGGCGCGGACAGTAATTCACCCCTCCACTTT. This gives the protein CASSWGADSNSPLHF.

The chain joins TRBV7-2 to TRBJ2-5, with 9 nucleotides matching TRBD1. Germline values: CDR1 SGHTA, CDR2 FQGNSA. This CDR3 has 14 amino acids. With V trimmed by 5 bases and J by 8 bases, 9 bases remained unmatched. The CDR3 sequence: CASSQDRGKRTQYF. CDR3 sequence (DNA): TGTGCCAGCAGCCAGGACAGGGGCAAGAGAACCCAGTACTTC.

V usage is TRBV7-8 and J usage is TRBJ2-5; D gene ambiguous. Germline values: CDR1 SGHVS, CDR2 FQNEAQ. Trimming pared 0 bases from V and 5 bases from J, leaving 19 bases between. The length of the CDR3 is 17 residues. CDR3 nucleotides: TGTGCCAGCAGCTTAGCGTCTGGCGCTAGTGGTTTCGAGACCCAGTACTTC. Translating gives CASSLASGASGFETQYF. Full variable domain (missing parts from reference TRBV7-8 and TRBJ2-5): GAGVSQSPRYKVAKRGQDVALRCDPISGHVSLFWYQQALGQGPEFLTYFQNEAQLDKSGLPSDRFFAERPEGSVSTLKIQRTQQEDSAVYLCASSLASGASGFETQYFGPGTRLLVL.

The count of this clone is one. The chain employs TRBV19 and TRBJ2-7, with D possibly being TRBD1 (5 bases). There are 14 residues in the CDR3. Germline values: CDR1 LNHDA, CDR2 SQIVND (reference sequence). V was clipped by 5 bases and J by 2 bases, with 13 bases between them. The CDR3 sequence is CASSLGQGTYEQYF. CDR3 nucleotide sequence: TGTGCCAGTAGTTTGGGGCAGGGAACCTACGAGCAGTACTTC. Filled out from reference TRBV19 and TRBJ2-7, the complete variable domain reads DGGITQSPKYLFRKEGQNVTLSCEQNLNHDAMYWYRQDPGQGLRLIYYSQIVNDFQKGDIAEGYSVSREKKESFPLTVTSAQKNPTAFYLCASSLGQGTYEQYFGPGTRLTVT.

The rearrangement uses TRBV11-2 and TRBJ2-5; D is perhaps TRBD1 (5 bases). The germline gives CDR1 SGHAT, CDR2 FQNNGV. The V gene lost 6 bases and the J gene lost 3 bases, with 14 bases spanning the gap. This CDR3 is built from 14 residues. The CDR3 DNA follows: TGTGCCAGCAGGATCCCTGGGGCAAAAGAGACCCAGTACTTC. Its protein product is CASRIPGAKETQYF.

The V gene is TRBV2, the J gene TRBJ1-2, with D tentatively TRBD1 (5 bases). Germline V gene sequence: CDR1 SNHLY, CDR2 FYNNEI. The CDR3 contains 13 residues. V dropped 4 bases and J dropped 6 bases, with 12 bases sitting between them. The CDR3 sequence: CASSVAGPNGYTF. The CDR3 DNA reads TGTGCCAGCAGTGTGGCGGGACCTAATGGCTACACCTTC.

The V and J genes are TRBV28 and TRBJ1-6; 8 bases agree with TRBD1. The CDR3 length is 15 residues. Per the germline V gene, CDR1 is MDHEN and CDR2 is SYDVKM. Germline trimming cut 3 bases from V and 9 bases from J; bases unmatched to any gene: 7. CDR3 nucleotides: TGTGCCAGCAGTTTTGAGGCCAGGGGGCGTTCACCCCTCCACTTT. Amino acids: CASSFEARGRSPLHF. The whole variable domain, filled in from reference TRBV28 and TRBJ1-6, reads DVKVTQSSRYLVKRTGEKVFLECVQDMDHENMFWYRQDPGLGLRLIYFSYDVKMKEKGDIPEGYSVSREKKERFSLILESASTNQTSMYLCASSFEARGRSPLHFGNGTRLTVT.

The chain uses TRBV9 and TRBJ1-1; tentative D call: TRBD1 (5 bases). Germline lookup yields CDR1 SGDLS and CDR2 YYNGEE. The CDR3 loop spans 15 amino acids. V was trimmed by 4 bases and J by 1 base, leaving 14 bases between them. CDR3 DNA sequence: TGTGCCAGCAGCCCCGGGCAGGGAACGAACACTGAAGCTTTCTTT. Translated, it gives CASSPGQGTNTEAFF.

The CDR3, as DNA: TGCGCCAGCAGCTACGACAGGGACCCCTACAATGAGCAGTTCTTC. It translates to CASSYDRDPYNEQFF. The genes are TRBV5-1 and TRBJ2-1; 7 positions match TRBD1. The CDR3 has 15 amino acids. Looked up from germline, CDR1 is SGHRS and CDR2 is YFSETQ. V shed 3 bases, J shed 2 bases, and the junction held 5 bases outside the gene matches.

The chain combines TRBV5-4 with TRBJ1-6, with D perhaps TRBD1 (6 bases). V lost 9 bases to trimming and J lost 7 bases, with 11 bases between them. Looked up from germline, CDR1 is SGHNT and CDR2 is YYREEE (reference sequence). CDR3 length equals 12 residues. The CDR3 sequence is CATQGLNSPLHF. CDR3 sequence (DNA): TGTGCCACCCAGGGGTTAAATTCACCCCTCCACTTT.

The chain couples TRBV9 to TRBJ2-1, with D tentatively TRBD2 (5 bases). Germline assignment: CDR1 SGDLS and CDR2 YYNGEE. CDR3 length: 14 residues. V gave up 3 bases and J gave up 0 bases, with 7 bases separating them. CDR3 nucleotide sequence: TGTGCCAGCAGCGCACGGGGCTCCTACAATGAGCAGTTCTTC. Protein: CASSARGSYNEQFF.

The chain recombines TRBV29-1 with TRBJ2-7; TRBD1 aligns across 10 bases. Per the germline V gene, CDR1 is SQVTM and CDR2 is ANQGSEA. J lost 5 bases, V lost 4 bases, and 2 bases had no gene match. This CDR3 contains 12 residues. This chain's CDR3 is CSVATGGNEQYF. For the CDR3, the DNA is TGCAGCGTTGCGACAGGGGGCAACGAGCAGTACTTC.

This chain uses TRBV7-8 with TRBJ2-7; TRBD2 agrees at 12 bases. Trimming removed 2 bases from V and 6 bases from J; junction bases left unmatched: 14. The CDR3 totals 18 residues. Germline lookup yields CDR1 SGHVS and CDR2 FQNEAQ. In nucleotides, the CDR3 is TGTGCCAGCAGCTTAAGAGCTAGCGGGGGGGCCGGAATATCCGAGCAGTACTTC. This sequence encodes CASSLRASGGAGISEQYF.

This clone was detected once. V is TRBV11-2 and J is TRBJ2-5; D may be TRBD1 (5 bases). The V and J ends lost 5 bases and 4 bases respectively, with 11 bases between them. CDR3 length: 13 residues. Germline CDR1 SGHAT, CDR2 FQNNGV. CDR3 bases: TGTGCCAGCAGCCCAGGGCAAAGAGAGACCCAGTACTTC. Its translation is CASSPGQRETQYF.

V and J are TRBV5-1 and TRBJ2-1, with 7 bases aligning to TRBD1. Germline V gene sequence: CDR1 SGHRS, CDR2 YFSETQ. V trimming: 4 bases; J trimming: 6 bases; junction bases outside the gene matches: 7. This CDR3 region has 14 residues. This CDR3 is CASSQGGLVNEQFF. In DNA, the CDR3 is TGCGCCAGCAGCCAAGGGGGCCTAGTCAATGAGCAGTTCTTC. Together with reference TRBV5-1 and TRBJ2-1, the CDR3 gives the full variable domain: KAGVTQTPRYLIKTRGQQVTLSCSPISGHRSVSWYQQTPGQGLQFLFEYFSETQRNKGNFPGRFSGRQFSNSRSEMNVSTLELGDSALYLCASSQGGLVNEQFFGPGTRLTVL.

The chain has TRBV21-1 and TRBJ2-5; the listed D gene, TRBD1, was not tested against the DNA. TRBV21-1 is an annotated pseudogene. The CDR3 has 13 amino acids. Written as DNA, the CDR3 is TGTGCCAGCACTAACGGACAGGAAGAGACCCAGTACTTC. Encoded protein: CASTNGQEETQYF.